The source of this TCR beta chain is a study of Graves' ophthalmopathy and Graves' hyperthyroidism. This clonotype was seen at least ten times. No antigen is known for it. Germline V gene data show CDR1 as SGHRS and CDR2 as YFSETQ. The CDR3 has 15 amino acids. Trimming took 0 bases from V and 5 from J, leaving 15 bases between them. Amplification targeted the TCR beta CDR3 regions, with RNA transcripts as the source material. In the first round, RT-PCR was carried out with HTBI primers, and a multiplex PCR formed the second round. TCRdb re-analysed the multiplex PCR reads in MiXCR, keeping a single row per CDR3 protein. Among around 670,000 distinct CDR3 sequences, roughly 40% were seen once, and the ten largest hold approximately 43%. Study results and limitations: Blood also contained most of the expanded thyroid clonotypes above 0.001 frequency. A 13-signature model separated ophthalmopathy from stable hyperthyroidism, roughly 86% sensitivity, approximately 80% specificity. The model reached about 66% sensitivity and approximately 72% specificity for predicting ophthalmopathy progression.

The PBMCs were taken from approximately 11 ml of fresh peripheral blood. Sequenced sample: peripheral blood. V usage is TRBV5-1 and J usage is TRBJ2-7; TRBD1 or TRBD2 may be the D gene (5 bases each). The clonotype originates from an adult man with Graves' ophthalmopathy. The CDR3, as DNA: TGCGCCAGCAGCTTGGGCCGGGACCCGGGTCACGAGCAGTACTTC. This encodes CASSLGRDPGHEQYF.